This T cell receptor (beta chain) derives from a study of monozygotic twins with inflammatory bowel disease. TCRdb derives one entry per CDR3 protein from the 5' RACE reads, leaving out DNA. The listing contains 400,000 to 500,000 distinct CDR3 sequences. The CDR3 sequence is 15 residues long. Germline V CDR1 and CDR2: SEHNR, FQNEAQ (reference sequence). This TCR was recovered from a human donor with ulcerative colitis or Crohn's disease, or a healthy co-twin of an affected twin (not recorded which). What was sequenced was blood. V and J are TRBV7-9 and TRBJ2-1; TCRdb names TRBD2, which stays unverified in the absence of DNA. The CDR3 is CASSLRTSGRYEQFF.